The 14 T cell receptor beta chains below were found in one sample sequenced in a study of control samples from healthy donors and cancer patients. TCRdb's table, derived via immunoSEQ multiplex PCR, lists solely in-frame clones and lacks some. The table lists 130,000 or so clones, around nine tenths of them singletons, with 3.2% in the top ten. Source material: blood. The source of these receptors is a man aged 45-60 years in good health.

This rearrangement joins TRBV11-1 to TRBJ2-1; D is undetermined. The CDR3 consists of 14 residues. V shed 4 bases and J shed 3 bases, with 10 bases lying between them. Germline V gene data show CDR1 as SGHAT and CDR2 as FQDESV (reference sequence). Here the CDR3 reads CASSSIPNYNEQFF. The DNA for the CDR3 is TGTGCCAGCAGCTCAATACCGAACTACAATGAGCAGTTCTTC. Looking up the rest from reference TRBV11-1 and TRBJ2-1 gives the full variable domain: EAEVAQSPRYKITEKSQAVAFWCDPISGHATLYWYRQILGQGPELLVQFQDESVVDDSQLPKDRFSAERLKGVDSTLKIQPAELGDSAMYLCASSSIPNYNEQFFGPGTRLTVL.

V gene TRBV4-2 combines with J gene TRBJ1-2, with unresolved D. Germline V gene sequence: CDR1 LGHNA, CDR2 YNFKEQ. The CDR3 has 15 amino acids. Trimming removed 1 base at V and 2 bases at J, with 11 bases between. For the CDR3, the DNA is TGTGCCAGCAGCCAAGCGGCGGACCCGAACTATGGCTACACCTTC. Encoded protein: CASSQAADPNYGYTF.

The chain employs TRBV3-1 (or the pseudogene TRBV3-2) and TRBJ1-5, with D unclear. CDR3 size: 15 residues. V lost 1 base, J lost 7 bases, and 14 bases lay in between. CDR1 is LGHDT and CDR2 is YNNKEL in the germline V gene (reference sequence). CDR3 loop: CASSQVVGHVQPQHF. CDR3 in DNA: TGTGCCAGCAGCCAAGTTGTGGGTCATGTGCAGCCCCAGCATTTT.

The chain is built from TRBV19 and TRBJ1-5, with a weak D call TRBD1 (5 bases). V lost 1 base to trimming and J lost 9 bases, with 7 bases between them. In germline, CDR1 is LNHDA, CDR2 SQIVND (reference sequence). This CDR3 is built from 12 residues. As DNA, the CDR3 is TGTGCCAGTAGTATAGGGGGGAGGCCCCAGCATTTT. This codes for CASSIGGRPQHF.

This clone appeared a few times. The chain carries TRBV7-2 and TRBJ2-7, with unresolved D. The germline CDR1 and CDR2 sequences are SGHTA and FQGNSA. The ends were cut back, 3 bases at V and 0 bases at J, with 3 bases in the middle. This CDR3 spans 12 amino acids. The CDR3: CASSLSSYEQYF. Written as DNA, the CDR3 is TGTGCCAGCAGCTTGAGCTCCTACGAGCAGTACTTC.

This clone occurred a few times. The chain recombines TRBV11-1 with TRBJ1-2; D call uncertain. Germline CDR1 is SGHAT and CDR2 is FQDESV (reference sequence). Trimming took 3 bases from V and 2 from J, leaving 10 bases between them. The CDR3 is 14 residues long. The CDR3 DNA reads TGTGCCAGCAGCTTTTTCCCGGGGAACTATGGCTACACCTTC. Translating gives CASSFFPGNYGYTF.

The CDR3 sequence is CASSGTGAKNTEAFF. CDR3 bases: TGTGCCAGCAGCGGCACAGGGGCCAAGAACACTGAAGCTTTCTTT. The genes are TRBV7-9 and TRBJ1-1; TRBD1 aligns across 7 bases. Per germline, CDR1 SEHNR and CDR2 FQNEAQ (reference sequence). The CDR3 contains 15 residues. Germline trimming cut 5 bases from V and 1 base from J; bases unmatched to any gene: 7.

The genes are TRBV29-1 and TRBJ2-7, with D perhaps matching TRBD2 (5 bases). The CDR3 runs 10 residues. The V gene's germline CDR1 is SQVTM and CDR2 ANQGSEA. V lost 5 bases and J 3 bases, leaving 5 bases between the germline ends. The CDR3 here is CSVRDYEQYF. The DNA for the CDR3 is TGCAGCGTTCGGGACTACGAGCAGTACTTC.

The table lists this clone with a count of one. The chain uses TRBV13 and TRBJ2-5; TRBD1 agrees at 9 bases. Germline trimming cut 4 bases from V and 5 bases from J; bases unmatched to any gene: 8. There are 15 residues in the CDR3. Per the germline V gene, CDR1 is PRHDT and CDR2 is FYEKMQ (reference sequence). CDR3 amino acids: CASSSRQGVWETQYF. In DNA form, the CDR3 reads TGTGCCAGCAGCTCTAGACAGGGGGTTTGGGAGACCCAGTACTTC.

The rearrangement uses TRBV11-2 and TRBJ2-7; D perhaps matches TRBD2 (6 bases). Per germline, CDR1 SGHAT and CDR2 FQNNGV. Trimming pared 6 bases from V and 0 bases from J, leaving 15 bases between. The CDR3 runs to 15 residues. The CDR3 is CASREGQLDSYEQYF. CDR3 nucleotide sequence: TGTGCCAGCAGGGAGGGGCAGTTAGACTCCTACGAGCAGTACTTC.

V is TRBV2 and J is TRBJ2-2; TRBD2 might be the D (6 bases). This CDR3 has 15 amino acids. V gave up 5 bases and J gave up 5 bases, with 15 bases separating them. Germline assignment: CDR1 SNHLY and CDR2 FYNNEI. CDR3 protein: CASSQRVGATGELFF. CDR3 DNA: TGTGCCAGCAGTCAGCGGGTAGGAGCAACCGGGGAGCTGTTTTTT.

The chain uses TRBV5-1 and TRBJ1-2, with 7 bases matching TRBD1. This CDR3 has 15 residues. Losses at the gene ends were 4 bases for V and 7 bases for J; bases not matched to a gene: 13. Germline CDR1 SGHRS, CDR2 YFSETQ. The CDR3 is CASSGGPDRVGGYTF. CDR3 nucleotide sequence: TGCGCCAGCAGCGGGGGGCCCGACAGGGTTGGTGGCTACACCTTC.

The chain combines TRBV28 with TRBJ1-5, with 7 nucleotides matching TRBD1. V lost 6 bases to trimming and J lost 1 base; unmatched junction nucleotides: 9. The germline gives CDR1 MDHEN, CDR2 SYDVKM. This CDR3 comprises 16 residues. This CDR3 reads CASRTGGGGSNQPQHF. The CDR3 DNA follows: TGTGCCAGCAGGACGGGAGGGGGCGGAAGCAATCAGCCCCAGCATTTT.

V is TRBV6-5 and J is TRBJ1-3; D is unclear. Germline CDR1 reads MNHEY; CDR2 reads SVGAGI. This CDR3 is 13 amino acids long. V was cut by 2 bases and J by 4 bases, with 6 bases left in between. CDR3 in DNA: TGTGCCAGCAGTTACGCGGGGGGAAACACCATATATTTT. This gives the protein CASSYAGGNTIYF.